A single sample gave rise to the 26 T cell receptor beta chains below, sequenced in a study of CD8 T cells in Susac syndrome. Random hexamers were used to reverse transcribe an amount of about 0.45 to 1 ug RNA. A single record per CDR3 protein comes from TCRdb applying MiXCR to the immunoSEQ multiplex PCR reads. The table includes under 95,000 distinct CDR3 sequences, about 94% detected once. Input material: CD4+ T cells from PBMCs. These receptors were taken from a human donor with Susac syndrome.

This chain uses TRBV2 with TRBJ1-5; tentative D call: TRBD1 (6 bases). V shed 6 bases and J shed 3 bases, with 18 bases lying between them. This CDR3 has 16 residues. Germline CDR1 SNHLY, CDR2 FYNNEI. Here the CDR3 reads CASSRPGTQNNQPQHF. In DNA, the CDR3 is TGTGCCAGCAGCCGACCCGGGACACAGAACAATCAGCCCCAGCATTTT.

The CDR3 nucleotides read TGTGCCAGCACGGACAACCAAGAGACCCAGTACTTC. It specifies CASTDNQETQYF. The J gene is TRBJ2-5, the V gene TRBV7-9; possibly TRBD1 for D (5 bases). Trimming took off 7 bases at V and 0 bases at J, with 6 bases between the two ends. The CDR3 has 12 amino acids. From germline, CDR1 is SEHNR and CDR2 FQNEAQ (reference sequence).

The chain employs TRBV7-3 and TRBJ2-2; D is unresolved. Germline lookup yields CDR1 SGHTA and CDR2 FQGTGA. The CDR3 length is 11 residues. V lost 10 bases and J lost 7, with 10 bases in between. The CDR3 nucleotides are TGTGCCACCTCTCAAGGCGGGGAGCTGTTTTTT. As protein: CATSQGGELFF.

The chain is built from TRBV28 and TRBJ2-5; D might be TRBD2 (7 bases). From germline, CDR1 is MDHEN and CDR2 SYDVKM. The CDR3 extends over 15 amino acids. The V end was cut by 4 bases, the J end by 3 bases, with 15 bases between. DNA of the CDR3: TGTGCCAGCAGTTCAATCCAGGGGAGGGAAGAGACCCAGTACTTC. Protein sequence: CASSSIQGREETQYF. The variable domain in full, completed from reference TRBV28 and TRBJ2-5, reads DVKVTQSSRYLVKRTGEKVFLECVQDMDHENMFWYRQDPGLGLRLIYFSYDVKMKEKGDIPEGYSVSREKKERFSLILESASTNQTSMYLCASSSIQGREETQYFGPGTRLLVL.

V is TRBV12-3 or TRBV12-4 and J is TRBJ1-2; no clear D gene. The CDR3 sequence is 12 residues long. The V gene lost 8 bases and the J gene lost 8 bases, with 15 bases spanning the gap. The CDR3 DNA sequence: TGTGCCAGCGGCCGGAGAACTGGAGGCTACACCTTC. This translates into CASGRRTGGYTF.

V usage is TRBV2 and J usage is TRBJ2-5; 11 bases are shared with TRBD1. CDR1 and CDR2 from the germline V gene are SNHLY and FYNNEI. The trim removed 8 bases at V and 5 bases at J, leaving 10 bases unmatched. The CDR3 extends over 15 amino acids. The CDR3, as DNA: TGTGCCAGCCCAAGGGACAGGGGGGATCGGGAGACCCAGTACTTC. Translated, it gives CASPRDRGDRETQYF.

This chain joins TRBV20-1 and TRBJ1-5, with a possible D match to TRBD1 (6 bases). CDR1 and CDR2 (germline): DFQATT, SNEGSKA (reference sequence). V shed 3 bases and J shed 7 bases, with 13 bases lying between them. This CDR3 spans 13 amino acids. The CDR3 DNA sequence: TGCAGTGCTAGTGAGGGGGGATGGCAGCCCCAGCATTTT. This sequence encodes CSASEGGWQPQHF.

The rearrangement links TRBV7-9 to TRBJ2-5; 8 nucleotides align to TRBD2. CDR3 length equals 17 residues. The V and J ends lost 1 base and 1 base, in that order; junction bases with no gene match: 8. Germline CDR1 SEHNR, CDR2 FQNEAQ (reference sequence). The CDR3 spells CASSLGGLAGPQETQYF. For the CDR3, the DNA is TGTGCCAGCAGCTTAGGAGGTCTAGCGGGCCCCCAAGAGACCCAGTACTTC.

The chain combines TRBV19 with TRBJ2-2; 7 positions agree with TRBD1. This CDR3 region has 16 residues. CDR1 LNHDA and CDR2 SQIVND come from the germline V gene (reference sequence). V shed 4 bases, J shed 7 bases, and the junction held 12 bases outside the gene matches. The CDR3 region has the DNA TGTGCCAGTAGTACCCCGGACAGGCCTAACGGCGGGGAGCTGTTTTTT. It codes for CASSTPDRPNGGELFF.

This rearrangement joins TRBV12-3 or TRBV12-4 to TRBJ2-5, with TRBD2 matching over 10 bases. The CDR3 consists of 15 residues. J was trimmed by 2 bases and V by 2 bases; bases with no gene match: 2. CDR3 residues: CASSLTSGVQETQYF. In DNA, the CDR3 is TGTGCCAGCAGTTTAACTAGCGGGGTGCAAGAGACCCAGTACTTC.

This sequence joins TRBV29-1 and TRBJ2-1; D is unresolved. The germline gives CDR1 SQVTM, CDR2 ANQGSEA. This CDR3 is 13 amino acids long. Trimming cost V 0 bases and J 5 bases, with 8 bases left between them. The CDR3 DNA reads TGCAGCGTTGAAGAGACGATGAACAATGAGCAGTTCTTC. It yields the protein CSVEETMNNEQFF.

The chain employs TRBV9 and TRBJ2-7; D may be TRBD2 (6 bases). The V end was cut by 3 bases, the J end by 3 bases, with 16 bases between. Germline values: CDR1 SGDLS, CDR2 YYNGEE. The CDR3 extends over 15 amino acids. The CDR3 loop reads CASSAGDHGDYEQYF. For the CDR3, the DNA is TGTGCCAGCAGCGCGGGGGATCACGGAGACTACGAGCAGTACTTC. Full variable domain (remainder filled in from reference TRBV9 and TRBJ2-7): DSGVTQTPKHLITATGQRVTLRCSPRSGDLSVYWYQQSLDQGLQFLIQYYNGEERAKGNILERFSAQQFPDLHSELNLSSLELGDSALYFCASSAGDHGDYEQYFGPGTRLTVT.

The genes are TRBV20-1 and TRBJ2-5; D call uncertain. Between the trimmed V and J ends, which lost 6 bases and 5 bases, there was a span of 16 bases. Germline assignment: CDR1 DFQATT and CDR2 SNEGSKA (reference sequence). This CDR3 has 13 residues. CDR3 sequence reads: CSAGSKVGETQYF. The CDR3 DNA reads TGCAGTGCGGGGTCTAAAGTGGGCGAGACCCAGTACTTC.

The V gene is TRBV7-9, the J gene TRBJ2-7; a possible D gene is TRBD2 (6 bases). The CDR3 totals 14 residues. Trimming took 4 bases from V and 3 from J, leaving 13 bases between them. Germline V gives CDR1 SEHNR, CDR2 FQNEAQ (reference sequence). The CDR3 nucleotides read TGTGCCAGCAGCTCGGGGACTGTACTCTACGAGCAGTACTTC. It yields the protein CASSSGTVLYEQYF.

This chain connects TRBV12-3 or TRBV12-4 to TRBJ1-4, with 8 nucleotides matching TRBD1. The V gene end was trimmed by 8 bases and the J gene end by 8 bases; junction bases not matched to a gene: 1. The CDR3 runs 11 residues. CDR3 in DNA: TGTGCCAGCGGGGACAGGGAAAAACTGTTTTTT. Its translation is CASGDREKLFF.

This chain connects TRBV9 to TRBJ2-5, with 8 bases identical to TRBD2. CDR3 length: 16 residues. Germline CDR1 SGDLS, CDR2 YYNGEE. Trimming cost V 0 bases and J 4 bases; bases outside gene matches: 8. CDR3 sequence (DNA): TGTGCCAGCAGCGTAGGAGCGGGGGCCTTCGGAGAGACCCAGTACTTC. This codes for CASSVGAGAFGETQYF.

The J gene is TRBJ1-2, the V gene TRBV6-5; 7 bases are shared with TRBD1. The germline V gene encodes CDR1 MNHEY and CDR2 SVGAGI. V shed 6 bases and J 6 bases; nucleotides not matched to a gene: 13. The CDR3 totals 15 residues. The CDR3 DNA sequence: TGTGCCAGCAGGCCCAGGGGGGGATACGACGATGGCTACACCTTC. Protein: CASRPRGGYDDGYTF.

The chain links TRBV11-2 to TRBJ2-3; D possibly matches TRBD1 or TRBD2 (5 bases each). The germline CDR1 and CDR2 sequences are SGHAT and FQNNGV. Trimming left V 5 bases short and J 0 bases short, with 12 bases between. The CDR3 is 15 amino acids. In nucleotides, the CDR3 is TGTGCCAGCAGCCGGGACGGCACTAGCACAGATACGCAGTATTTT. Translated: CASSRDGTSTDTQYF.

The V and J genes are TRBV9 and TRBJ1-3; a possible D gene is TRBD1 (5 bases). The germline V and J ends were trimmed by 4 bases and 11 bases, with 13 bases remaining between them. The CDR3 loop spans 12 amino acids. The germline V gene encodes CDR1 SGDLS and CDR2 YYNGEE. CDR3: CASSPATGSIYF. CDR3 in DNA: TGTGCCAGCAGCCCGGCCACAGGTTCCATATATTTT.

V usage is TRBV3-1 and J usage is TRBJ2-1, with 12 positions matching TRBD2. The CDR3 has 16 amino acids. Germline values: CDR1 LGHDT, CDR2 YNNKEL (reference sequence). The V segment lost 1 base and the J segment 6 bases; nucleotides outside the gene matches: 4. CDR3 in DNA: TGTGCCAGCAGCCAAGCCCTAGCGGGGGGGTTCAATGAGCAGTTCTTC. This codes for CASSQALAGGFNEQFF.

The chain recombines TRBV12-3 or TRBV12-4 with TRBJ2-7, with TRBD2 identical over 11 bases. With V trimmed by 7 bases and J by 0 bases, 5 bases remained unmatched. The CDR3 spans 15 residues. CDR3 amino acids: CASKLAGALSYEQYF. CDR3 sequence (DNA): TGTGCCAGCAAACTAGCGGGGGCCCTCTCCTACGAGCAGTACTTC.

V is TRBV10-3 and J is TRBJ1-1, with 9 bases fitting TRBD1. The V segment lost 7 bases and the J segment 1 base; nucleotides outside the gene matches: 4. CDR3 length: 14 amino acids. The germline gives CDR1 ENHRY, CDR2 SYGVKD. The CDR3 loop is CAIKVDRGNTEAFF. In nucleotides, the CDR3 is TGTGCCATCAAGGTGGACAGGGGGAACACTGAAGCTTTCTTT.

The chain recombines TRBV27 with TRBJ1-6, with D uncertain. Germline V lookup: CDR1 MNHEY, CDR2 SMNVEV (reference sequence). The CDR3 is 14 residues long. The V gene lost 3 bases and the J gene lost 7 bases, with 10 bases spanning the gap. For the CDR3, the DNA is TGTGCCAGCAGTTTCCTATTGGAGAATTCACCCCTCCACTTT. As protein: CASSFLLENSPLHF.

The CDR3 spells CSARDGNQPQHF. CDR3 coding DNA: TGCAGTGCTAGAGATGGTAATCAGCCCCAGCATTTT. The chain links TRBV20-1 to TRBJ1-5; D is ambiguous. Germline V lookup: CDR1 DFQATT, CDR2 SNEGSKA (reference sequence). Deletions cut 0 bases from V and 4 bases from J, with 4 bases between. The CDR3 loop spans 12 amino acids.

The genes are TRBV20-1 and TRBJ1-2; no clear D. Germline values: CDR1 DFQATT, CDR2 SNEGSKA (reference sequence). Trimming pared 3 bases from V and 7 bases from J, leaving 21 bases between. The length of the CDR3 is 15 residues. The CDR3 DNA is TGCAGTGCTAGTAATCCGGCCATCACACCAGGTGGCTACACCTTC. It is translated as CSASNPAITPGGYTF.

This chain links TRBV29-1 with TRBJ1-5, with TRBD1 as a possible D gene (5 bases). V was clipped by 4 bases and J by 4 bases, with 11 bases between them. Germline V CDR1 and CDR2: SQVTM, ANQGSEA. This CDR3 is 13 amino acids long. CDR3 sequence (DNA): TGCAGCGTTGTAACAGGCCCAAATCAGCCCCAGCATTTT. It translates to CSVVTGPNQPQHF.